Sequencing of this TCR beta chain was carried out in a study of blood T cell repertoires in COVID-19 (dated by TCRdb to the early 2020s). Context from the whole study: Collaborator samples came from the United States, Italy and Spain and covered acute and convalescent phases of COVID-19. The repertoires were released in a freely available public database meant as a resource for research on the immune response to SARS-CoV-2. Samples came from the ongoing ImmuneRACE study (first 160 participants) plus 1,254 subjects from 6 global collaborators. The material from the prospective study consisted of cDNA or gDNA derived from T cells, B-cell-depleted T cells, or PBMCs. Nearly every sample came with metadata listing a de-identified subject ID, COVID-19 status, age in years and sex. Where available, HLA class I and class II types were taken from metadata supplied by the sample provider and were not determined by assay-based typing. The dataset comprised deeply sampled blood TCRbeta repertoires from subjects exposed to, actively infected with, or recovered from COVID-19.

Of note for this clone: What this receptor recognizes is not known. No clone much larger than this one lies a single base away; base qualities are absent.

The immunoSEQ Assay, a bias-controlled multiplex PCR, was used to amplify TCRbeta CDR3 regions from genomic DNA. Regarding the original processing steps: The number of nucleated cells in each sample was estimated from the amplification of reference gene primers within the assay. To quantify the absolute abundance of each unique TCRbeta CDR3 rearrangement, sequence reads were collapsed and filtered. For each sample, productive Simpson clonality was calculated by taking the square root of Simpson's diversity index across productive rearrangements. TCRdb provides this immuneACCESS table in a form limited to in-frame rearrangements. Some clones are lacking; in checked studies, under half of them reflect an unresolved V gene, and why the rest are absent is not known. V and J calls and clone size are those listed in that table; D and trimming were worked out from the DNA. For this sample the table gives around 200,000 clones, of which over 75% were detected only once. Of the sample, around 9% falls within the top ten clones.

Participants in the prospective study were enrolled through a virtual design, were aged roughly 18 to 100 years, and lived in about two dozen United States geographic areas. To assign participants to cohorts, the prospective study relied on clinical history that participants themselves reported in a screening survey and a study questionnaire. Recovered participants in ImmuneRACE Cohort 3 were defined by two consecutive negative NP/OP PCR tests, clearance by a healthcare professional, or resolution of symptoms. In the prospective study, mobile phlebotomists collected whole blood, serum and a nasopharyngeal or oropharyngeal swab from each participant. Over a roughly 2-month period, participants in the prospective study had the option of providing additional blood draws and questionnaires. Blood samples from the prospective study were shipped frozen or at room temperature prior to DNA extraction.

Overall study outcomes, separate from this receptor: Clinical and demographic metadata were provided uncurated, with the amount varying by source and participant.

The junction shows trimming of 5 bases on V and 0 bases on J, plus 19 bases between the germline ends. The CDR1 and CDR2 encoded by the germline V gene (reference sequence) are MNHEY and SMNVEV. The CDR3 spans 17 residues, from the cysteine through the phenylalanine. CDR3 DNA only is kept here, 51 bases in frame from base 1. The TCR was taken from a middle-aged man who had recovered from COVID-19. Sequencing used PBMCs or T cells enriched from blood (not recorded which). The chain uses TRBV27 and TRBJ1-1; possibly the D gene is TRBD1, per 6 matching bases. Here the CDR3 is given as CASSRSGTQGLNTEAFF. The DNA sequence is TGTGCCAGCAGTAGATCCGGGACACAGGGTCTGAACACTGAAGCTTTCTTT.